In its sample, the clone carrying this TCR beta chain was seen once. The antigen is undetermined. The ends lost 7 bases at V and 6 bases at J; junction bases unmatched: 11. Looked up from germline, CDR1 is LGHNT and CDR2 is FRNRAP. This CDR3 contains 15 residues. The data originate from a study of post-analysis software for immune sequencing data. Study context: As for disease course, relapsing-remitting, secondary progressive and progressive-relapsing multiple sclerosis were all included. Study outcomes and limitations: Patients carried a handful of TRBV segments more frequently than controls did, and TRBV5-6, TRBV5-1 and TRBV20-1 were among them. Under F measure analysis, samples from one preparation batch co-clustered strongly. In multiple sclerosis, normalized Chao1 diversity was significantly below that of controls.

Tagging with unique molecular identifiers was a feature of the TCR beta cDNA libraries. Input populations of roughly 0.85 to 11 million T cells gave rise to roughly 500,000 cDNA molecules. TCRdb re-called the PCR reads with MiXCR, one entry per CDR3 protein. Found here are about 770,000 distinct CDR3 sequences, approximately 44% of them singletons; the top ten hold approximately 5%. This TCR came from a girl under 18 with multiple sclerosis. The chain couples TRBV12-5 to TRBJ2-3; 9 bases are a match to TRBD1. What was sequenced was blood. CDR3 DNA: TGTGCTAGTGCTCTGGACAGGGGCCGTGGGGATACGCAGTATTTT. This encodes CASALDRGRGDTQYF.